This T cell receptor (beta chain) was captured by sequencing in a study of human T cells and chemical hapten exposure. Study as a whole: Upper-back patches of 0.01% DPC were read at 6 days.

Study observations and caveats: Unchanged with DPC sensitization were TCRs above 1 in 1000 frequency.

Trimming took 10 bases from V and 5 from J; bases not matched to a gene: 4. This CDR3 has 12 residues. Looked up from germline, CDR1 is MNHEY and CDR2 is SVGAGI. The sample's time point: patch test 1, 2 weeks after DPC sensitization. Treatment reported: therapeutic diphenylcyclopropenone sensitization with weekly scalp DPC. Each cDNA molecule in the library carried unique molecular identifiers. TCRdb called the RACE reads again in MiXCR, with one record for every CDR3 protein. There are some 340,000 distinct CDR3 sequences in the sample; approximately 6.3% occur only once, and about 8% lies in the top ten. Regarding this clonotype: Its target is not known.

This chain connects TRBV6-5 to TRBJ2-5; the match to TRBD2 covers 10 bases. Source: whole blood, taken in connection with sensitization to the hapten diphenylcyclopropenone (DPC). The receptor's source is a woman aged 18-29 years with alopecia areata. Some clones in this sample may be carry-over from other donors' samples. The CDR3 protein is CATGTSDETQYF. As DNA, the CDR3 is TGTGCCACCGGGACTAGCGACGAGACCCAGTACTTC.